These 30 T cell receptor beta chains were sequenced from one sample in a study of blood T cell repertoires in COVID-19. Profiling relied on immunoSEQ multiplex PCR, and the TCRdb table lists in-frame clones only, not all of them. The sample lists about 44,000 clones; roughly 84% were seen once. Sequencing used peripheral blood. The receptors shown here come from a woman between 65 and 79 years old with acute or convalescent COVID-19.

This clone showed up just a few times. The chain joins TRBV6-5 to TRBJ2-5, with a possible D match to TRBD1 (6 bases). This CDR3 is built from 15 residues. Germline CDR1 and CDR2: MNHEY and SVGAGI. V was clipped by 0 bases and J by 2 bases, with 10 bases between them. The DNA for the CDR3 is TGTGCCAGCAGTTACTCCGGGACACTACAAGAGACCCAGTACTTC. Translating it yields CASSYSGTLQETQYF.

This sequence joins TRBV4-3 and TRBJ2-2; D perhaps matches TRBD2 (5 bases). Germline V gene lookup returns CDR1 LGHNA and CDR2 YSLEER. CDR3 size: 15 residues. V was clipped by 5 bases and J by 0 bases, with 10 bases between them. This chain's CDR3 is CASSSADSNTGELFF. DNA for the CDR3: TGCGCCAGCAGCTCGGCGGACTCGAACACCGGGGAGCTGTTTTTT.

The V call is TRBV9, the J call TRBJ2-7; 9 bases are a match to TRBD1. V lost 4 bases, J lost 3 bases, and 5 bases stayed unmatched. Germline V gene sequence: CDR1 SGDLS, CDR2 YYNGEE. The CDR3 is made up of 14 amino acids. This chain's CDR3 is CASSPGTGFYEQYF. As DNA, the CDR3 is TGTGCCAGCAGCCCTGGGACAGGGTTCTACGAGCAGTACTTC.

The CDR3 DNA reads as TGTGCCAGCAGCTCCTATCCCCTAACTAGCGGAGTTTACAATGAGCAGTTCTTC. Its translation is CASSSYPLTSGVYNEQFF. The V and J genes are TRBV11-3 and TRBJ2-1; 8 bases fit TRBD2. This CDR3 has 18 amino acids. CDR1 and CDR2 from the germline V gene are SGHNT and YENEEA. With V trimmed by 4 bases and J by 4 bases, 15 bases remained unmatched.

The CDR3 sequence: CATSDSEAGGLSGELFF. The CDR3 coding sequence is TGTGCCACCAGTGATTCCGAAGCGGGAGGGCTTAGCGGGGAGCTGTTTTTT. The J gene is TRBJ2-2, the V gene TRBV24-1; 10 bases are a match to TRBD2. CDR1 KGHDR and CDR2 SFDVKD come from the germline V gene. J was trimmed by 7 bases and V by 2 bases; bases with no gene match: 9. CDR3 length: 17 residues.

The sample holds a few counts of this clone. CDR3 sequence (DNA): TGTGCCAGCAGCTTAGTAGCGGAGTCCTACGAGCAGTACTTC. It yields the protein CASSLVAESYEQYF. This chain joins TRBV11-3 and TRBJ2-7, with D perhaps TRBD2 (6 bases). The V gene lost 1 base and the J gene lost 1 base, with 8 bases spanning the gap. CDR1 is SGHNT, CDR2 YENEEA, per germline. The CDR3 runs 14 residues.

V and J are TRBV4-1 and TRBJ1-1; D is possibly TRBD1 (6 bases). The CDR3 has 16 residues. Trimming shortened V by 3 bases and J by 1 base, and 15 bases separated the two germline ends. The germline V gene encodes CDR1 MGHRA and CDR2 YSYEKL. The CDR3, as DNA: TGCGCCAGCAGCCAGGAGAGGGGGAAGACGAACACTGAAGCTTTCTTT. Its protein product is CASSQERGKTNTEAFF.

The count of this clone is one. This chain links TRBV27 with TRBJ2-7; possibly TRBD1 for D (6 bases). The germline V gene encodes CDR1 MNHEY and CDR2 SMNVEV (reference sequence). The ends were cut back, 6 bases at V and 7 bases at J, with 13 bases in the middle. The CDR3 totals 12 residues. CDR3 in DNA: TGTGCCAGCAGAAGACAGGACTTTGAGCAGTACTTC. Translation gives CASRRQDFEQYF.

CDR3 in amino acids: CASSSQGLATGELFF. In DNA form, the CDR3 reads TGTGCCAGCAGCTCCCAGGGACTAGCGACCGGGGAGCTGTTTTTT. The chain joins TRBV7-8 to TRBJ2-2; 10 bases are shared with TRBD2. CDR1 and CDR2 (germline): SGHVS, FQNEAQ. There are 15 residues in the CDR3. With V trimmed by 4 bases and J by 5 bases, 4 bases remained unmatched.

This chain joins TRBV11-3 and TRBJ2-2, with TRBD2 as a possible D gene (5 bases). V was clipped by 0 bases and J by 9 bases, with 11 bases between them. CDR1 SGHNT and CDR2 YENEEA come from the germline V gene. This CDR3 contains 14 residues. Here the CDR3 DNA reads TGTGCCAGCAGCTTAGATGACGGGGAGTGGGAGCTGTTTTTT. As protein: CASSLDDGEWELFF.

This chain joins TRBV18 and TRBJ2-2; 7 bases are shared with TRBD1. The germline gives CDR1 KGHSH, CDR2 LQKENI. J lost 6 bases, V lost 0 bases, and 1 base had no gene match. The CDR3 has 14 residues. CDR3 region: CASSPPDRAGELFF. DNA for the CDR3: TGTGCCAGCTCACCACCCGACAGGGCCGGGGAGCTGTTTTTT.

The chain has TRBV28 and TRBJ2-1; 8 bases are a match to TRBD2. Germline V gene sequence: CDR1 MDHEN, CDR2 SYDVKM. The junction had 13 bases not matched to a gene; V was cut back by 7 bases and J by 8 bases. The CDR3 length is 15 residues. CDR3 loop: CASKKRETWWHEQFF. CDR3 nucleotides: TGTGCCAGCAAGAAGCGGGAGACTTGGTGGCATGAGCAGTTCTTC.

This chain links TRBV7-9 with TRBJ2-2, with a weak D call TRBD2 (5 bases). Germline lookup yields CDR1 SEHNR and CDR2 FQNEAQ (reference sequence). The V end lost 0 bases, the J end lost 1 base, and 6 bases lay between the germline ends. This CDR3 is built from 15 residues. The chain's CDR3 is CASSLARGNTGELFF. In DNA, the CDR3 is TGTGCCAGCAGCTTAGCCCGGGGGAACACCGGGGAGCTGTTTTTT.

The chain couples TRBV30 to TRBJ2-1; the D gene is possibly TRBD1 (5 bases). CDR1 is GTSNPN, CDR2 SVGIG, per germline (reference sequence). The CDR3 totals 14 residues. Trimming stripped 3 bases from V and 9 bases from J, with 18 bases between. This chain's CDR3 is CAWSLSGRAVEQFF. The CDR3 DNA reads as TGTGCCTGGAGCCTCTCTGGCAGGGCGGTTGAGCAGTTCTTC. The complete variable domain, with remaining parts taken from reference TRBV30 and TRBJ2-1, reads SQTIHQWPATLVQPVGSPLSLECTVEGTSNPNLYWYRQAAGRGLQLLFYSVGIGQISSEVPQNLSASRPQDRQFILSSKKLLLSDSGFYLCAWSLSGRAVEQFFGPGTRLTVL.

The V call is TRBV7-2, the J call TRBJ2-7; weak D call: TRBD2 (6 bases). Trimming cost V 5 bases and J 5 bases, with 22 bases left between them. The CDR3 runs to 16 residues. Germline assignment: CDR1 SGHTA and CDR2 FQGNSA. The CDR3 reads CASSPLPRGSGNEQYF. The CDR3 DNA sequence: TGTGCCAGCAGCCCCCTCCCCCGGGGTAGCGGCAACGAGCAGTACTTC.

This chain joins TRBV7-6 and TRBJ1-6; 7 bases agree with TRBD1. The CDR3 sequence is 16 residues long. The junction had 14 bases not matched to a gene; V was cut back by 5 bases and J by 10 bases. Germline V CDR1 and CDR2: SGHVS, FNYEAQ. CDR3 DNA sequence: TGTGCCAGCAGCCGTGGACAGGTCTTACGGGACTCACCCCTCCACTTT. It specifies CASSRGQVLRDSPLHF.

The chain uses TRBV12-3 or TRBV12-4 and TRBJ2-1; TRBD2 matches at 9 bases. This CDR3 has 13 amino acids. V gave up 8 bases and J gave up 7 bases; unmatched junction bases: 6. The CDR3 reads CASHSGSLNEQFF. CDR3 nucleotides: TGTGCCAGCCATAGCGGGAGTCTAAATGAGCAGTTCTTC.

The chain employs TRBV6-5 and TRBJ2-5; 7 nucleotides match TRBD2. The CDR3 is 15 residues long. The junction had 16 bases not matched to a gene; V was cut back by 8 bases and J by 7 bases. CDR1 and CDR2 from the germline V gene are MNHEY and SVGAGI. Here the CDR3 reads CASHGPTSSAGTQYF. The CDR3 DNA sequence: TGTGCCAGCCATGGTCCGACTAGCTCGGCAGGGACCCAGTACTTC.

V gene TRBV28 combines with J gene TRBJ2-1; 13 bases match TRBD2. V dropped 3 bases and J dropped 3; count of bases not matched to a gene: 8. Per the germline V gene, CDR1 is MDHEN and CDR2 is SYDVKM. The CDR3 length is 18 residues. CDR3 coding DNA: TGTGCCAGCAGTTTCCCGGGACTAGCGGGACCTTTCTACAATGAGCAGTTCTTC. Residues: CASSFPGLAGPFYNEQFF. Using reference TRBV28 and TRBJ2-1 for the parts outside the CDR3, the full variable domain is DVKVTQSSRYLVKRTGEKVFLECVQDMDHENMFWYRQDPGLGLRLIYFSYDVKMKEKGDIPEGYSVSREKKERFSLILESASTNQTSMYLCASSFPGLAGPFYNEQFFGPGTRLTVL.

The V gene is TRBV15, the J gene TRBJ1-4; 8 bases map to TRBD1. V gave up 5 bases and J gave up 5 bases; unmatched junction bases: 10. The CDR3 is 16 amino acids. The germline V gene has CDR1 LNHNV and CDR2 YYDKDF (reference sequence). CDR3 nucleotide sequence: TGTGCCACCAGCCAAGACAGGGGCGCACCCAATGAAAAACTGTTTTTT. It translates to CATSQDRGAPNEKLFF. Full variable domain (outside the CDR3, taken from reference TRBV15 and TRBJ1-4): DAMVIQNPRYQVTQFGKPVTLSCSQTLNHNVMYWYQQKSSQAPKLLFHYYDKDFNNEADTPDNFQSRRPNTSFCFLDIRSPGLGDTAMYLCATSQDRGAPNEKLFFGSGTQLSVL.

This rearrangement joins TRBV29-1 to TRBJ2-4; TRBD1 is a possible D gene (5 bases). From germline, CDR1 is SQVTM and CDR2 ANQGSEA. The CDR3 runs to 12 residues. V lost 7 bases to trimming and J lost 1 base, with 8 bases between them. The CDR3 protein is CSGKGAKNIQYF. CDR3 bases: TGCAGCGGAAAGGGGGCCAAAAACATTCAGTACTTC.

This chain connects TRBV18 to TRBJ2-5; the D is unclear. CDR3 size: 15 residues. Germline V gene lookup returns CDR1 KGHSH and CDR2 LQKENI. The V end was cut by 2 bases, the J end by 5 bases, with 15 bases between. CDR3 coding DNA: TGTGCCAGCTCACCAGGGTCTGCGGTCCCGGAGACCCAGTACTTC. It yields the protein CASSPGSAVPETQYF.

There are a few counts of this clone. The same CDR3 also results from other DNA sequences found in this sample. The chain combines TRBV6-5 with TRBJ2-1; TRBD2 agrees at 9 bases. V dropped 5 bases and J dropped 5; count of bases not matched to a gene: 1. This CDR3 contains 13 residues. CDR1 is MNHEY, CDR2 SVGAGI, per germline. The CDR3 reads CASSRLADNEQFF. The CDR3 coding sequence is TGTGCCAGCAGTAGACTAGCGGACAATGAGCAGTTCTTC.

The chain links TRBV5-1 to TRBJ2-5, with D perhaps TRBD2 (5 bases). There are 16 residues in the CDR3. Per the germline V gene, CDR1 is SGHRS and CDR2 is YFSETQ. Trimming stripped 0 bases from V and 2 bases from J, with 14 bases between. CDR3 amino acids: CASSLGAQRSQETQYF. CDR3 nucleotide sequence: TGCGCCAGCAGCTTGGGGGCGCAGCGGAGTCAAGAGACCCAGTACTTC.

The rearrangement joins TRBV7-2 to TRBJ2-3; 7 nucleotides align to TRBD1. Trimming cost V 5 bases and J 0 bases; bases outside gene matches: 8. There are 16 residues in the CDR3. Germline CDR1 reads SGHTA; CDR2 reads FQGNSA. This CDR3 reads CASSRNRGISTDTQYF. DNA of the CDR3: TGTGCCAGCAGCCGCAACAGGGGAATAAGCACAGATACGCAGTATTTT.

This clone was counted once. The chain combines TRBV18 with TRBJ2-1; 9 bases are a match to TRBD1. The CDR3 has 15 amino acids. Trimming removed 3 bases from V and 3 bases from J; junction bases left unmatched: 3. CDR1 and CDR2 (germline): KGHSH, LQKENI. The CDR3 loop is CASSPATGGYNEQFF. For the CDR3, the DNA is TGTGCCAGCTCACCGGCGACAGGGGGCTACAATGAGCAGTTCTTC.

The V gene is TRBV5-1, the J gene TRBJ1-6; 10 bases are a match to TRBD1. Per germline, CDR1 SGHRS and CDR2 YFSETQ. This CDR3 is 16 amino acids long. The trim removed 5 bases at V and 7 bases at J, leaving 9 bases unmatched. The CDR3 spells CASRATPGQGNSPLHF. Here the CDR3 DNA reads TGCGCCAGCAGGGCAACTCCGGGACAGGGGAATTCACCCCTCCACTTT.

This rearrangement joins TRBV10-1 to TRBJ2-3, with a tentative D call TRBD1 (6 bases). The CDR3 has 14 residues. Germline CDR1 WNHNN, CDR2 SYGVQD (reference sequence). V dropped 4 bases and J dropped 2 bases, with 10 bases sitting between them. CDR3 protein: CASSGDINTDTQYF. As DNA, the CDR3 is TGCGCCAGCAGTGGGGACATAAACACAGATACGCAGTATTTT.

This clone has a handful of counts. V is TRBV7-9 and J is TRBJ2-7, with a possible D match to TRBD1 (5 bases). Germline CDR1 reads SEHNR; CDR2 reads FQNEAQ (reference sequence). CDR3 size: 16 residues. V lost 3 bases, J lost 1 base, and 16 bases lay in between. The DNA for the CDR3 is TGTGCCAGCAGCTTCACCCCGGTAGGGGTTTCCTACGAGCAGTACTTC. Protein: CASSFTPVGVSYEQYF.

This chain joins TRBV6-2 or TRBV6-3 and TRBJ2-3; the match to TRBD2 covers 8 bases. The germline CDR1 and CDR2 sequences are MNHEY and SVGEGT. The CDR3 loop spans 15 amino acids. Trimming removed 5 bases from V and 4 bases from J; junction bases left unmatched: 8. CDR3 nucleotides: TGTGCCAGCAGTCGACAAGCGGGAGTGGCAGATACGCAGTATTTT. Residues: CASSRQAGVADTQYF.